The 11 T cell receptor beta chains below come from one sample, sequenced in a study of early T cells in non-severe SARS-CoV-2 infection. TCRdb itself ran the 5' RACE reads through MiXCR, one entry per CDR3 protein. The profile covers over 75,000 distinct CDR3 sequences, with about 15% appearing a single time and 5.5% taken by the ten largest. The sequencing sample was made of whole blood. Receptors originate from an adult who was a healthcare worker with PCR-confirmed SARS-CoV-2 infection or an uninfected control (not recorded which).

The CDR3 reads CASSLGDRAFF. The CDR3 bases are TGTGCCAGCAGCTTAGGAGACCGGGCTTTCTTT. The chain employs TRBV11-2 and TRBJ1-1; D call uncertain. Germline loops: CDR1 SGHAT, CDR2 FQNNGV. The length of the CDR3 is 11 residues. V gave up 1 base and J gave up 11 bases, with 8 bases separating them.

The chain recombines TRBV7-8 with TRBJ2-3, with a weak D call TRBD1 (5 bases). V lost 4 bases to trimming and J lost 4 bases, with 12 bases between them. Germline V gives CDR1 SGHVS, CDR2 FQNEAQ. This CDR3 has 14 amino acids. This chain's CDR3 is CASSSRLGADTQYF. In nucleotides, the CDR3 is TGTGCCAGCAGCTCTCGGTTAGGGGCAGATACGCAGTATTTT.

A note on this clonotype: This could be a read error, since a much larger clone is one nucleotide away. The rearrangement joins TRBV2 to TRBJ2-3, with no clear D. CDR1 SNHLY and CDR2 FYNNEI come from the germline V gene. The CDR3 sequence is 11 residues long. Between the trimmed V and J ends, which lost 3 bases and 4 bases, there was a span of 2 bases. This CDR3 is CASSEADTQYF. The CDR3 DNA is TGTGCCAGCAGTGAGGCAGATACGCAGTATTTT.

This clonotype was detected many times. The V gene is TRBV5-1, the J gene TRBJ2-7, with D tentatively TRBD1 (5 bases). The germline V gene has CDR1 SGHRS and CDR2 YFSETQ. The CDR3 loop spans 12 amino acids. V was cut by 3 bases and J by 8 bases, with 12 bases left in between. DNA for the CDR3: TGCGCCAGCAGCTACGATCAGGGAAAGCAGTACTTC. Translated: CASSYDQGKQYF.

This chain links TRBV6-4 with TRBJ2-2; D possibly corresponds to TRBD2 (6 bases). The V end was cut by 2 bases, the J end by 2 bases, with 12 bases between. Germline assignment: CDR1 MRHNA and CDR2 SNTAGT. The CDR3 extends over 16 amino acids. CDR3 in amino acids: CASSDRLVLNTGELFF. The CDR3 nucleotides read TGTGCCAGCAGTGACCGACTAGTCCTTAACACCGGGGAGCTGTTTTTT.

This clonotype occurred a few times. This chain links TRBV12-3 or TRBV12-4 with TRBJ2-7, with D possibly matching TRBD2 (5 bases). The CDR3 covers 14 residues. Trimming took 3 bases from V and 5 from J, leaving 14 bases between them. In DNA, the CDR3 is TGTGCCAGCAGTTTTAGACTATCTACCGACGAGCAGTACTTC. Translated: CASSFRLSTDEQYF.

This rearrangement joins TRBV12-3 or TRBV12-4 to TRBJ1-3, with no clear D. V lost 6 bases and J 2 bases, leaving 5 bases between the germline ends. The CDR3 is 12 amino acids. CDR3 protein: CASRIAGNTIYF. Written as DNA, the CDR3 is TGTGCCAGCAGAATAGCTGGAAACACCATATATTTT.

The table lists this clonotype with a few counts. The genes are TRBV7-2 and TRBJ2-2; tentatively, D is TRBD2 (6 bases). The CDR3 runs to 19 residues. V lost 2 bases and J lost 0, with 19 bases in between. CDR1 and CDR2 (germline): SGHTA, FQGNSA. The chain's CDR3 is CASSLPWGLEGTNTGELFF. The CDR3 DNA reads as TGTGCCAGCAGCTTACCTTGGGGCTTGGAGGGTACGAACACCGGGGAGCTGTTTTTT.

In its sample, this clonotype was seen a few times. The CDR3 DNA reads TGTGCCAGCAGCCGTGGACAGGGCCTTTACGAGCAGTACTTC. This codes for CASSRGQGLYEQYF. The rearrangement uses TRBV7-9 and TRBJ2-7; 8 bases agree with TRBD1. CDR1 is SEHNR and CDR2 is FQNEAQ in the germline V gene (reference sequence). Trimming at V came to 5 bases and at J to 4 bases, leaving 7 bases not matched to a gene. The CDR3 is made up of 14 amino acids.

The chain uses TRBV6-6 and TRBJ2-7; 8 nucleotides agree with TRBD2. V shed 7 bases and J 7 bases; nucleotides not matched to a gene: 15. The germline V gene encodes CDR1 MNHNY and CDR2 SVGAGI (reference sequence). The CDR3 is made up of 15 amino acids. DNA of the CDR3: TGTGCCAGCAAGCCACCGGGGCAACCGGGAGGGGAGCAGTACTTC. Translated, it gives CASKPPGQPGGEQYF.

The table lists this clonotype with many counts. The V gene is TRBV29-1, the J gene TRBJ1-1, with a tentative D call TRBD1 (6 bases). This CDR3 has 15 residues. In germline, CDR1 is SQVTM, CDR2 ANQGSEA. The V end lost 4 bases, the J end lost 2 bases, and 17 bases lay between the germline ends. The CDR3 DNA follows: TGCAGCGTTGCACAACAGGGCGCGAGAAACACTGAAGCTTTCTTT. It codes for CSVAQQGARNTEAFF.